The clone carrying this T cell receptor beta chain was recorded once. Time point described: cycle 4 day 1 (C4D1), after five to seven weeks of nivolumab. Relapse after autologous stem cell transplantation occurred in every patient, and brentuximab vedotin exposure varied. The data were taken from a study of PD-1 blockade in classical Hodgkin lymphoma. The V gene end was trimmed by 3 bases and the J gene end by 5 bases; junction bases not matched to a gene: 11. The V gene's germline CDR1 is MGHDK and CDR2 SYGVNS. The CDR3 has 18 residues. The table came from immunoSEQ multiplex PCR; TCRdb's copy has only in-frame clones and leaves some out. The repertoire consists of approximately 84,000 clones, with 83% occurring once and the leading ten covering about 15%.

The starting material was peripheral blood mononuclear cells (PBMCs), obtained before the fourth cycle of nivolumab. The chain links TRBV25-1 to TRBJ2-5; 14 bases are a match to TRBD2. The clonotype originates from a human donor with classical Hodgkin lymphoma. As DNA, the CDR3 is TGTGCCAGCAGTGAGGACGCGGCTAGGACTAGCGGGAGGGAGACCCAGTACTTC. It encodes CASSEDAARTSGRETQYF.